The rows below give T cell receptor beta chains drawn from one sample of a study of cytomegalovirus exposure and HLA in healthy donors. TCRdb's copy holds only in-frame clones and misses some; the assay was immunoSEQ multiplex PCR. In the table there are about 160,000 clones, around 88% of which are singletons. The sequencing input was PBMCs. The origin of the receptors is a woman in her thirties in good health and CMV-seronegative. CDR3s leave out the opening cysteine and the closing phenylalanine or tryptophan.

v_call: TRBV2; j_call: TRBJ1-2; cdr3_aa: ASSEGRGSGGYT
v_call: TRBV27; j_call: TRBJ2-2; cdr3_aa: ASSFQSERGELF
v_call: TRBV4-3; j_call: TRBJ2-3; cdr3_aa: ASSQAGTSGGDTQY
v_call: TRBV7-8; j_call: TRBJ1-1; cdr3_aa: ASSLTTGGKGTEAF
v_call: TRBV7-6; j_call: TRBJ2-7; cdr3_aa: ASSFETGTGTYEQY
v_call: TRBV7-2; j_call: TRBJ2-1; cdr3_aa: ASSLGRLAGFASNEQF
v_call: TRBV11-2; j_call: TRBJ1-3; cdr3_aa: ASSPLRSGNTIY
v_call: TRBV27; j_call: TRBJ1-5; cdr3_aa: ASSLLYPIGGARDQPQH
v_call: TRBV5-4; j_call: TRBJ2-1; cdr3_aa: ASSANTLGEQF
v_call: TRBV6-1; j_call: TRBJ2-3; cdr3_aa: ASNRRIDTQY
v_call: TRBV25-1; j_call: TRBJ2-3; cdr3_aa: ASRGLAGEYTQY
v_call: TRBV7-6; j_call: TRBJ2-1; cdr3_aa: ASSLVTPGNEQF
v_call: TRBV19; j_call: NA; cdr3_aa: ASNHPGNEQY
v_call: TRBV14; j_call: TRBJ2-7; cdr3_aa: ASSPRRGLAGSSYEQY
v_call: TRBV28; j_call: TRBJ2-5; cdr3_aa: ASGSTGLGETQY
v_call: TRBV7-2; j_call: NA; cdr3_aa: ASSSQRGYEQY